The TCR beta chain described here comes from a study of shared clonotypes between healthy human individuals. Study overall: CD4 naive and CD4 memory each took three plates per donor, while CD8 naive took two and CD8 memory one. Study conclusions and caveats: All-four-donor shared clonotypes had higher generation probabilities than non-shared clonotypes did. Blood was the sole source, and tissue repertoires probably differ.

The naive CD8 population came from CD45RO-negative cells selected for CCR7, without terminally differentiated effector memory CD45RA+ cells. Generated by immunoSEQ multiplex PCR, the TCRdb table keeps only in-frame clones and is missing some. The sample has under 700,000 clones; 85% to 95% are singletons. About this clone itself: As yet, its antigen is unknown.

The sequenced sample consisted of naive CD8+ T cells sorted from blood. This receptor was obtained from a woman aged 30 to 39 in good health.

CDR3 region: CATSRDRGHYGYTF. As DNA, the CDR3 is TGTGCCACCAGTAGGGACAGGGGGCACTATGGCTACACCTTC. This sequence joins TRBV15 and TRBJ1-2, with 12 bases lining up with TRBD1. Germline values: CDR1 LNHNV, CDR2 YYDKDF (reference sequence). The CDR3 consists of 14 residues. With V trimmed by 6 bases and J by 3 bases, 2 bases remained unmatched.